Listed below are T cell receptor beta chains from one sample, sequenced in a study of blood T cells in healthy people across ages. TCRdb analysed the 5' RACE reads with MiXCR anew, one entry per CDR3 protein. The table records about 1.8 million distinct CDR3 sequences, roughly 49% of them present only once. The sequenced sample consisted of blood. The receptors here all came from a middle-aged woman in good health. The CDR3 runs from the conserved cysteine through the conserved F or W. The D gene is left open where the match is weak. Size is stated for part of the rows, as once, few or many counts, or as a class when the clone is expanded.

>TRBV7-9|TRBJ2-5|.|.
TGTGCCAGCAGCTCCAGACCAAGGGACACCTTCCAAGGGACCCAGTACTTC
CASSSRPRDTFQGTQYF
>TRBV10-3|TRBJ1-1|.|.
TGTGCCATCAGTGAAACGGGGTCGGAAGCTTTCTTT
CAISETGSEAFF
>TRBV12-3/TRBV12-4|TRBJ1-5|.|few
TGTGCCAGCAGTTTAAGGGGGGCGGATAGCAATCAGCCCCAGCATTTT
CASSLRGADSNQPQHF
>TRBV29-1|TRBJ1-1|.|.
TGCAGCGTCCTGAGGGGGACGTGGGAAGCTTTCTTT
CSVLRGTWEAFF
>TRBV27|TRBJ2-3|.|few
TGTGCCAGCAGTTTACACCCGAGAGGCACAGATACGCAGTATTTT
CASSLHPRGTDTQYF
>TRBV15|TRBJ2-3|.|few
TGTGCCACCAGCGAGAGGTCATGGGACACGAAACGCACAGATACGCAGTATTTT
CATSERSWDTKRTDTQYF
>TRBV5-1|TRBJ1-5|TRBD1|.
TGCGCCAGCAGCTTGGGGGACAGGGGAGCGGATCAGCCCCAGCATTTT
CASSLGDRGADQPQHF
>TRBV20-1|TRBJ2-7|.|few
TGCAGTGCTAGAGAGGCCAATTCCTACGAGCAGTACTTC
CSAREANSYEQYF
>TRBV4-1|TRBJ2-5|.|few
TGCGCCAGCAGCCAAGATCAAAGAGAGACCCAGTACTTC
CASSQDQRETQYF
>TRBV6-2/TRBV6-3|TRBJ2-3|.|.
TGTGCCAGCAGTTACTCGAACGTTGTAAGGGGAGATACGCAGTATTTT
CASSYSNVVRGDTQYF
>TRBV12-3/TRBV12-4|TRBJ1-5|TRBD1|.
TGTGCCAGCAGCCACTCAGGGGGCGGTCAGCCCCAGCATTTT
CASSHSGGGQPQHF
>TRBV5-1|TRBJ2-1|.|few
TGCGCCAGCAGCTTGGAGCTGGGACCCTACAATGAGCAGTTCTTC
CASSLELGPYNEQFF
>TRBV20-1|TRBJ2-5|TRBD2|.
TGCAGTGCTAGCTCCCTAGCGGCTAAAGAGACCCAGTACTTC
CSASSLAAKETQYF
>TRBV29-1|TRBJ2-1|TRBD2|few
TGCAGCCAGGTGGCGGGGGGCAATGAGCAGTTCTTC
CSQVAGGNEQFF
>TRBV7-9|TRBJ2-5|TRBD2|few
TGTGCCAGCAGCTTAAGGATAGCGGGGAGTGAGACCCAGTACTTC
CASSLRIAGSETQYF
>TRBV5-1|TRBJ2-1|TRBD2|.
TGCGCCAGCAGCTTGGAGCGGGGGGCCTGGAGGCAATACAATGAGCAGTTCTTC
CASSLERGAWRQYNEQFF
>TRBV3-1|TRBJ2-5|.|.
TGTGCCAGCAGCCAAGGGGGTCAGACCCAGTACTTC
CASSQGGQTQYF
>TRBV28|TRBJ2-6|TRBD2|.
TGTGCCAGCAGTTTATCGGGGGGGTCTGGGGCCAACGTCCTGACTTTC
CASSLSGGSGANVLTF
>TRBV4-3|TRBJ1-6|.|.
TGCGCCAGCAGCCAAGGTCGGGCAGGGAGGAATAATTCACCCCTCCACTTT
CASSQGRAGRNNSPLHF
>TRBV6-2/TRBV6-3|TRBJ1-1|.|.
TGTGCCAGCAGTCGTAACAGGAACCCTAACACTGAAGCTTTCTTT
CASSRNRNPNTEAFF
>TRBV6-2/TRBV6-3|TRBJ2-6|.|.
TGTGCCAGCAGTTCGCTTCCACACTCTGGGGCCAACGTCCTGACTTTC
CASSSLPHSGANVLTF
>TRBV6-6|TRBJ1-3|.|.
TGTGCCAGCAGTCCGAGGGAGGGCTCTGGAAACACCATATATTTT
CASSPREGSGNTIYF
>TRBV20-1|TRBJ2-7|TRBD1|.
TGCAGTGCCCGCCGGACAGGGGTTTACGAGCAGTACTTC
CSARRTGVYEQYF
>TRBV6-1|TRBJ2-4|TRBD1|.
TGTGCCAGCAGTGGACGGGACAGACTAGCCAAAAACATTCAGTACTTC
CASSGRDRLAKNIQYF
>TRBV12-3/TRBV12-4|TRBJ2-5|TRBD2|.
TGTGCCAGCAGCCCAGCCTGGGGGGGCGGGGGGCTCCAAGAGACCCAGTACTTC
CASSPAWGGGGLQETQYF
>TRBV5-1|TRBJ2-7|TRBD1|few
TGCGCCAGCTCCGAAGGGGGGACAGGACCCTACGAGCAGTACTTC
CASSEGGTGPYEQYF
>TRBV4-3|TRBJ2-1|.|few
TGCGCCAGCAGCCAAGACGTCGGGAGCTCCTACAATGAGCAGTTCTTC
CASSQDVGSSYNEQFF
>TRBV4-1|TRBJ1-1|.|.
TGCGCCAGCAGCCAAGCTATATCCACTGAAGCTTTCTTT
CASSQAISTEAFF
>TRBV3-1|TRBJ2-3|TRBD2|.
TGTGCCAGCAGCCAAGTCCCCACTAGCGGGGGAGGGGATACGCGGTATTTT
CASSQVPTSGGGDTRYF
>TRBV4-3|TRBJ2-1|TRBD2|.
TGCGCCAGCAGCCAAGCGGGGGGGCTTGTAGAGCAGTTCTTC
CASSQAGGLVEQFF
>TRBV13|TRBJ2-5|TRBD1|.
TGTGCCAGCAGCGACACAGGGGCGGAGACCCAGTACTTC
CASSDTGAETQYF
>TRBV3-1|TRBJ2-6|TRBD2|.
TGTGCCAGCAGCCAAGAGTTGGGACTAGCGGGGGGCGTAATCTCTGGGGCCAACGTCCTGACTTTC
CASSQELGLAGGVISGANVLTF
>TRBV5-1|TRBJ2-5|.|.
TGCGCCAGCAGCTTTCGGCCCCCTCCGGAAGAGACCCAGTACTTC
CASSFRPPPEETQYF
>TRBV25-1|TRBJ1-5|TRBD1|.
TGTGCCAGAAGCGGGTTGACAGGGCGTAATCATCAGCCCCAGCATTTT
CARSGLTGRNHQPQHF
>TRBV21-1|TRBJ2-7|.|few
TGTGCCAGCAGCAAAAGGACAGCCCGGAAGCAGTACTTC
CASSKRTARKQYF
>TRBV7-2|TRBJ2-3|TRBD2|few
TGTGCCAGCAGCGCCCAACTAGCGGGGGGGCCTCTAGATACGCAGTATTTT
CASSAQLAGGPLDTQYF
>TRBV19|TRBJ2-1|.|once
TGTGCCAGTAGTAGCAACCGGGACGTTCTATCCTACAATGAGCAGTTCTTC
CASSSNRDVLSYNEQFF
>TRBV15|TRBJ2-4|.|.
TGTGCCACCAGCGTGGGGTTAGCCAAAAACATTCAGTACTTC
CATSVGLAKNIQYF
>TRBV3-1|TRBJ2-1|TRBD2|.
TGTGCCAGCAGCCTCCCTAGCGGGGGGAGTCTGGAGCAGTTCTTC
CASSLPSGGSLEQFF
>TRBV4-3|TRBJ2-7|TRBD1|.
TGCGCCAGCAGCCAAAATCAGGACAGGGGGTACGAGCAGTACTTC
CASSQNQDRGYEQYF
>TRBV29-1|TRBJ2-1|.|.
TGCAGCCTTGACGGGAGCCAATACAATGAGCAGTTCTTC
CSLDGSQYNEQFF
>TRBV20-1|TRBJ2-3|TRBD1|.
TGCAGTGCTAGGGCCCGGGACAGGGTATCTGATACGCAGTATTTT
CSARARDRVSDTQYF
>TRBV20-1|TRBJ2-1|.|many
TGCAGTGCTAGAGACTACAATGAGCAGTTCTTC
CSARDYNEQFF
>TRBV7-2|TRBJ1-5|.|.
TGTGCCAGCAGCCCAAGGGTGTATCAGCCCCAGCATTTT
CASSPRVYQPQHF
>TRBV28|TRBJ2-7|.|.
TGTGCCAGCATGAAAGGGAATTGGCTGGGTGATGAGCAGTACTTC
CASMKGNWLGDEQYF
>TRBV4-3|TRBJ2-5|.|few
TGCGCCAGCAGCCAAGAGGGGAAACGGGGGACCCAGTACTTC
CASSQEGKRGTQYF
>TRBV29-1|TRBJ1-2|.|.
TGCAGCGTTGTAGAAGAGAGGTACTATGGCTACACCTTC
CSVVEERYYGYTF
>TRBV28|TRBJ2-4|TRBD1|.
TGTGCCAGCAGTTCCGGACAGGGTTTCATTCAGTACTTC
CASSSGQGFIQYF
>TRBV20-1|TRBJ2-7|.|many
TGCAGTGCTCTAACAGGGCGCGCCTACGAGCAGTACTTC
CSALTGRAYEQYF
>TRBV7-2|TRBJ2-3|.|.
TGTGCCAGCAGAGACGGACAAGCAGATACGCAGTATTTT
CASRDGQADTQYF
>TRBV29-1|TRBJ2-1|TRBD2|.
TGCAGCGTTGATAGCGGGGTAAGCTCCTACAATGAGCAGTTCTTC
CSVDSGVSSYNEQFF
>TRBV6-5|TRBJ1-2|.|.
TGTGCCAGCAGTTACTCAAGGGATAACTATGGCTACACCTTC
CASSYSRDNYGYTF
>TRBV5-1|TRBJ1-1|.|once
TGCGCCAGCAGCTTGGGGAATAGGGTGAACACTGAAGCTTTCTTT
CASSLGNRVNTEAFF